The clone carrying this TCR beta chain was observed at least ten times. TCRdb analysed the 5' RACE reads with MiXCR anew, one entry per CDR3 protein. The table lists tens of thousands of distinct CDR3 sequences, more than 5% of them singletons. The sample is drawn from a study of neurological immune-mediated disorders. V lost 5 bases, J lost 1 base, and 3 bases stayed unmatched. The CDR3 has 14 residues. In germline, CDR1 is SGHTA, CDR2 FQGNSA. Maryland, USA blood bank volunteers served as healthy controls. The sorted libraries involved the use of under 1.1 million CD4+ or CD8+ T cells. Sequencing input: CD4+ T cells from blood. This chain uses TRBV7-2 with TRBJ2-3, with 7 bases fitting TRBD2. This TCR came from a woman aged 40 to 49 in good health. The CDR3 sequence is CASSITSGTDTQYF. In nucleotides, the CDR3 is TGTGCCAGCAGCATAACTAGCGGCACAGATACGCAGTATTTT. Combining the CDR3 with reference TRBV7-2 and TRBJ2-3 gives the whole variable domain GAGVSQSPSNKVTEKGKDVELRCDPISGHTALYWYRQSLGQGLEFLIYFQGNSAPDKSGLPSDRFSAERTGGSVSTLTIQRTQQEDSAVYLCASSITSGTDTQYFGPGTRLTVL.